The next 2 T cell receptor beta chains were all read from a single sample in a study of identical twins (dated by TCRdb to about 2016). The protocol used for the library was 5' RACE. TCRdb records Illumina HiSeq 2000 as the sequencer. TCRdb's own reprocessing of the public reads used fastp at Q25 and MiXCR and kept productive beta chains. Entries that share a CDR3 protein sequence are merged under the most common genes and DNA. For this sample the table gives some 630,000 distinct CDR3 sequences, of which 7.1% were detected only once. The ten most abundant clones make up 1.6% of the sample. These sequences were also reported in another study, on yellow fever vaccine responses in identical twins.

Material for sequencing was PBMCs. These receptor sequences come from a woman aged 18-29 years in good health.

A few counts support this clonotype. The rearrangement uses TRBV5-8 and TRBJ2-2; tentative D call: TRBD1 (6 bases). V gave up 2 bases and J gave up 6 bases, with 20 bases separating them. This CDR3 is built from 17 residues. Per the germline V gene, CDR1 is SGHTS and CDR2 is YDEGEE. CDR3 in amino acids: CASSFIRGEHRSGELFF. CDR3 DNA: TGTGCCAGCAGCTTCATCAGGGGCGAACATAGGTCCGGGGAGCTGTTTTTT.

This clonotype was seen ten or more times. This chain links TRBV28 with TRBJ1-1, with 8 nucleotides matching TRBD1. Germline V gene data show CDR1 as MDHEN and CDR2 as SYDVKM. The CDR3 is 16 residues long. Germline trimming cut 2 bases from V and 6 bases from J; bases unmatched to any gene: 11. The CDR3 protein is CASSLTLTGGLAEAFF. CDR3 DNA: TGTGCCAGCAGTTTAACCCTCACAGGGGGGCTGGCTGAAGCTTTCTTT. The full variable domain, its missing parts supplied by reference TRBV28 and TRBJ1-1, is DVKVTQSSRYLVKRTGEKVFLECVQDMDHENMFWYRQDPGLGLRLIYFSYDVKMKEKGDIPEGYSVSREKKERFSLILESASTNQTSMYLCASSLTLTGGLAEAFFGQGTRLTVV.